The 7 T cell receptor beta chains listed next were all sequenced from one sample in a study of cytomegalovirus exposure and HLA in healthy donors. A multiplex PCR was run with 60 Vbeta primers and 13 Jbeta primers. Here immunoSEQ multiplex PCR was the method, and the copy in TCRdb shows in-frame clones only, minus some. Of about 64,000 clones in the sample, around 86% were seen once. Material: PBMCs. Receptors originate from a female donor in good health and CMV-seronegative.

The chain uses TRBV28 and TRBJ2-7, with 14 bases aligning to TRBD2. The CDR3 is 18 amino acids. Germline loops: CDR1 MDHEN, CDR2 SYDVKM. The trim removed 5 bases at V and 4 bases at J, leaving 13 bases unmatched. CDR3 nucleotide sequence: TGTGCCAGCAGTGACCCGACTAGCGGGGGGGTCTCTGAGTACGAGCAGTACTTC. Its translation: CASSDPTSGGVSEYEQYF.

The CDR3 region is CASSGTGGGYTEAFF. The CDR3 DNA sequence: TGTGCCAGCAGTGGTACAGGGGGGGGTTACACTGAAGCTTTCTTT. The chain employs TRBV28 and TRBJ1-1; 8 positions match TRBD1. This CDR3 spans 15 amino acids. CDR1 is MDHEN and CDR2 is SYDVKM in the germline V gene. Trimming removed 5 bases from V and 3 bases from J; junction bases left unmatched: 8.

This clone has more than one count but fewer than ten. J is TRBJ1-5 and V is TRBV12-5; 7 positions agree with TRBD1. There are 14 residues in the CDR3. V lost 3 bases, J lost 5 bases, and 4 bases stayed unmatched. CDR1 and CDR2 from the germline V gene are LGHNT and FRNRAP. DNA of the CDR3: TGTGCTAGTGGTTTCGACAGGGCGGATCAGCCCCAGCATTTT. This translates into CASGFDRADQPQHF.

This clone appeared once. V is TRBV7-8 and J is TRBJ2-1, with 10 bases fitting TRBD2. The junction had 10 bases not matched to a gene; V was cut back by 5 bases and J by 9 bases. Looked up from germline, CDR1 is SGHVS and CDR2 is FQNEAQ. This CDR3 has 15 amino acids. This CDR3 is CASSALGAGGAEQFF. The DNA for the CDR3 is TGTGCCAGCAGCGCCCTAGGAGCGGGAGGGGCTGAGCAGTTCTTC.

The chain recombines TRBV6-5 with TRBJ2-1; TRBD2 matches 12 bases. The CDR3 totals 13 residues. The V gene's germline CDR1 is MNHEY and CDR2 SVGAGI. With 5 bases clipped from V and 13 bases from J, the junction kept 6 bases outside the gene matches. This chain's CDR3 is CASSPTSGSAQFF. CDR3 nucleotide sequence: TGTGCCAGCAGTCCGACTAGCGGGAGTGCTCAGTTCTTC.

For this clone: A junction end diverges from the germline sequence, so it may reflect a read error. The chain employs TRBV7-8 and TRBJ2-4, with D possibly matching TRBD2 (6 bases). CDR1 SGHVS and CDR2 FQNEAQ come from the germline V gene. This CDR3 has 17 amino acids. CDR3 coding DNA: TGTGCCAGCAGCCCAGCAACTAGCACATTAGCCAAAAACAGTCAGTACTTC. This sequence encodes CASSPATSTLAKNSQYF.

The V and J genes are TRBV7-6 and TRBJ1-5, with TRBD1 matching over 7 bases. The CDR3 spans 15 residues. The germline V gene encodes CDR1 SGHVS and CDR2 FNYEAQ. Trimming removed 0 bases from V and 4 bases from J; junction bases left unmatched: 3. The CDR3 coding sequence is TGTGCCAGCAGCTTAGCGACGGGACAGAATCAGCCCCAGCATTTT. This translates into CASSLATGQNQPQHF.